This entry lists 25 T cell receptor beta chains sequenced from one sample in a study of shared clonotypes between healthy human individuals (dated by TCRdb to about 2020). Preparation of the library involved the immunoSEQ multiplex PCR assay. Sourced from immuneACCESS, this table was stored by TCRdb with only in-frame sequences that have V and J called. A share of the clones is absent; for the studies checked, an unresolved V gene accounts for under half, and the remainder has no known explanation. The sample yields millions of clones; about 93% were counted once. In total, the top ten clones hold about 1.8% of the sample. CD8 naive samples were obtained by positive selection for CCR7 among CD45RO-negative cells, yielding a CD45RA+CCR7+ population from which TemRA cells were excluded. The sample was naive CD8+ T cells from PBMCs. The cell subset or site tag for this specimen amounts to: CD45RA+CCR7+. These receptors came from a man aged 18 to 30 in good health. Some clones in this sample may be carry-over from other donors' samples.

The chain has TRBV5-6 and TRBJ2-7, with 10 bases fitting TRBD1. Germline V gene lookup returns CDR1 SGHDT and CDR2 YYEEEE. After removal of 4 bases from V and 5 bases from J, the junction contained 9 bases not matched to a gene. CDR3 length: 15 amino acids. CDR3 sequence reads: CASSGVGTGDNEQYF. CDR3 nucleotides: TGTGCCAGCAGCGGGGTTGGGACAGGGGACAACGAGCAGTACTTC.

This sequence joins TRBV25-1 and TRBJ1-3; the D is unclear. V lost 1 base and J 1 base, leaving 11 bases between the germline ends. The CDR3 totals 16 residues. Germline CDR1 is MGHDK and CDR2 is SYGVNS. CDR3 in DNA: TGTGCCAGCAGTGAATCTTCTGAGCTATCTGGAAACACCATATATTTT. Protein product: CASSESSELSGNTIYF.

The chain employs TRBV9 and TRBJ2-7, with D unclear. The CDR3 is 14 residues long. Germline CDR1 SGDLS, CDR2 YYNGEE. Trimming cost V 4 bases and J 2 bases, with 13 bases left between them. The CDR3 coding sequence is TGTGCCAGCAGCTCCCGGTCAGGCGCCTACGAGCAGTACTTC. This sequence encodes CASSSRSGAYEQYF.

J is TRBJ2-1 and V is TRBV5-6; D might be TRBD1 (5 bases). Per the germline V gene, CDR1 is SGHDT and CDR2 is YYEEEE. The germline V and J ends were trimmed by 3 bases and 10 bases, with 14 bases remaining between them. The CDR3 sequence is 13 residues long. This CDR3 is CASSYNRSPEQFF. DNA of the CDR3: TGTGCCAGCAGCTACAACAGGTCCCCGGAGCAGTTCTTC.

The CDR3 DNA reads as TGTGCCAGCAGAGGGGGGCAGTCTAATGAAAAACTGTTTTTT. It encodes CASRGGQSNEKLFF. The genes are TRBV28 and TRBJ1-4; the D gene is possibly TRBD1 (6 bases). Germline lookup yields CDR1 MDHEN and CDR2 SYDVKM. This CDR3 comprises 14 residues. V lost 6 bases, J lost 3 bases, and 11 bases lay in between.

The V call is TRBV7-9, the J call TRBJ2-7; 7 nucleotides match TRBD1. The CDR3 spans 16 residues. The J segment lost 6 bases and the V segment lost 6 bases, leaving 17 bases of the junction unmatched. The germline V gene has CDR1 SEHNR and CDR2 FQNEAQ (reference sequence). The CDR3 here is CASSNPRGSPPAEQYF. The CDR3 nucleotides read TGTGCCAGCAGTAACCCCAGGGGGAGCCCCCCTGCCGAGCAGTACTTC.

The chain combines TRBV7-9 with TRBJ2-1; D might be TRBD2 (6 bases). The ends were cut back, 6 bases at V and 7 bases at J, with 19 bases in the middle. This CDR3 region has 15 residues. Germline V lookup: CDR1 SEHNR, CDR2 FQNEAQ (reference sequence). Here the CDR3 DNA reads TGTGCCAGCAGTCGAGGGGACGGACTACGAAATGAGCAGTTCTTC. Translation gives CASSRGDGLRNEQFF. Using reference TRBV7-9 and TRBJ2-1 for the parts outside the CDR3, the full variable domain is DTGVSQNPRHKITKRGQNVTFRCDPISEHNRLYWYRQTLGQGPEFLTYFQNEAQLEKSRLLSDRFSAERPKGSFSTLEIQRTEQGDSAMYLCASSRGDGLRNEQFFGPGTRLTVL.

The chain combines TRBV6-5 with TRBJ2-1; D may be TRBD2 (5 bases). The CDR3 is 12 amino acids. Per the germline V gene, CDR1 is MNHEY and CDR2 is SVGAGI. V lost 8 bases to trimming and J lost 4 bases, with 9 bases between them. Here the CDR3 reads CASGRRYNEQFF. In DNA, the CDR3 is TGTGCCAGCGGGAGACGATACAATGAGCAGTTCTTC.

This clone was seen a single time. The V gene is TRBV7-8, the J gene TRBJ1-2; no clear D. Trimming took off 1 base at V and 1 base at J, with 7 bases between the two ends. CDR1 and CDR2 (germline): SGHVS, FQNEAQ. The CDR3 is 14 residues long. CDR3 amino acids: CASSLGTDNYGYTF. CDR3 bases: TGTGCCAGCAGCTTAGGCACAGATAACTATGGCTACACCTTC. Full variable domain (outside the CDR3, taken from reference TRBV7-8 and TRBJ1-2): GAGVSQSPRYKVAKRGQDVALRCDPISGHVSLFWYQQALGQGPEFLTYFQNEAQLDKSGLPSDRFFAERPEGSVSTLKIQRTQQEDSAVYLCASSLGTDNYGYTFGSGTRLTVV.

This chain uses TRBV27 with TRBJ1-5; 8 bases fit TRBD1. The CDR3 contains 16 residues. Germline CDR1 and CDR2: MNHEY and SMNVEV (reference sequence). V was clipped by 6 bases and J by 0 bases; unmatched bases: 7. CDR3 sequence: CASRPTGGYSNQPQHF. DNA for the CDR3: TGTGCCAGCAGACCCACAGGGGGATATAGCAATCAGCCCCAGCATTTT.

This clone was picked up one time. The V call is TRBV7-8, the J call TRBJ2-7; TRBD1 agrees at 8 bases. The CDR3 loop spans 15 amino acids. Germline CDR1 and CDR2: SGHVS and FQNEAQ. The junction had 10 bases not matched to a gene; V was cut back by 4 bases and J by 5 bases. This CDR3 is CASSYQDRVIDEQYF. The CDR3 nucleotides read TGTGCCAGCAGCTACCAGGACAGGGTTATCGACGAGCAGTACTTC.

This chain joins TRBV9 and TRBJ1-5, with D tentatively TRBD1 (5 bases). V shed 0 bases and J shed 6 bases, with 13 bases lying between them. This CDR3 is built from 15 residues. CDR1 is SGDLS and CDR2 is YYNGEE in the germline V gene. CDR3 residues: CASSVGGKPGQPQHF. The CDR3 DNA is TGTGCCAGCAGCGTAGGGGGGAAGCCCGGTCAGCCCCAGCATTTT.

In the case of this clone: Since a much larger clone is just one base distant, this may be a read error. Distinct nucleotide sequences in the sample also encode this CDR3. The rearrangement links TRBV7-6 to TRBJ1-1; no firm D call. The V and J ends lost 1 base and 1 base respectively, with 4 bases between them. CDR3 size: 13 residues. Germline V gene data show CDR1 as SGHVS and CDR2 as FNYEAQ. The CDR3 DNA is TGTGCCAGCAGCTTAGGGGAGAACACTGAAGCTTTCTTT. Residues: CASSLGENTEAFF.

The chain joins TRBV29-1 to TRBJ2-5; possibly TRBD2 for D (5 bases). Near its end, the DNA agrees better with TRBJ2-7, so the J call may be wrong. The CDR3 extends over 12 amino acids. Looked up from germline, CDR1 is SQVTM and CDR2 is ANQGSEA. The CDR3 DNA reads TGCAGCGCTGGGAGAACCACCTACGAGCAGTACTTC. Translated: CSAGRTTYEQYF.

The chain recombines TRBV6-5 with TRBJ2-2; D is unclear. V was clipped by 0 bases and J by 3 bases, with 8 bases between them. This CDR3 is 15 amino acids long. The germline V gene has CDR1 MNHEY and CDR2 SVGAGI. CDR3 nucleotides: TGTGCCAGCAGTTACTCGTCTGCCTACACCGGGGAGCTGTTTTTT. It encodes CASSYSSAYTGELFF.

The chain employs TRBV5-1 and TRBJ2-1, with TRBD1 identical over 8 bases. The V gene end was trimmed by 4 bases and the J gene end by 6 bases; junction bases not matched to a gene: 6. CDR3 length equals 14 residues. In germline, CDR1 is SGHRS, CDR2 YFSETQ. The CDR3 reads CASSLGQGSNEQFF. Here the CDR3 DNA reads TGCGCCAGCAGCCTAGGACAGGGAAGCAATGAGCAGTTCTTC.

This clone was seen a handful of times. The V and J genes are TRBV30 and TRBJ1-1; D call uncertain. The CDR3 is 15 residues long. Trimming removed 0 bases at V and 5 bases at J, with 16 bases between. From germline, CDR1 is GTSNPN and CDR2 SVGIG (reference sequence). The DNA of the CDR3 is TGTGCCTGGAGTGTACGAGGATTCGTTTGGACTGAAGCTTTCTTT. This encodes CAWSVRGFVWTEAFF.

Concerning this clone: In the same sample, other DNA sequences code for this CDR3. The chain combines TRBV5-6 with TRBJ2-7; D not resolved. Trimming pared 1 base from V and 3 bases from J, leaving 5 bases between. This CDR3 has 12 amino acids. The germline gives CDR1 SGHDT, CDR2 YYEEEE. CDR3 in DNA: TGTGCCAGCAGCTTGAGAGGCTACGAGCAGTACTTC. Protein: CASSLRGYEQYF.

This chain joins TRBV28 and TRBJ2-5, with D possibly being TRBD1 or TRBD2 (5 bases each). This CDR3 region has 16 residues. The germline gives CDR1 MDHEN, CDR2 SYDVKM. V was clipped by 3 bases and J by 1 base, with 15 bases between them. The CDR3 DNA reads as TGTGCCAGCAGTTTCCTTGGCTTTGGGGGCCAAGAGACCCAGTACTTC. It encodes CASSFLGFGGQETQYF.

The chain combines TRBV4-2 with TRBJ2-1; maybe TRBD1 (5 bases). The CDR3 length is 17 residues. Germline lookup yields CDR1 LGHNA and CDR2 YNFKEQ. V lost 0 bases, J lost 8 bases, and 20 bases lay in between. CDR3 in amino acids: CASSQDLGQGGVDEQFF. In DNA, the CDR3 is TGTGCCAGCAGCCAAGATCTAGGCCAGGGTGGAGTGGATGAGCAGTTCTTC.

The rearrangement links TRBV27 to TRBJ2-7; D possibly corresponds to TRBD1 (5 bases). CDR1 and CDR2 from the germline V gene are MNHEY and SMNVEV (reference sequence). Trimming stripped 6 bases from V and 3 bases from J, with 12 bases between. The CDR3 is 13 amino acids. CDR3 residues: CASSRDWGYEQYF. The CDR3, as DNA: TGTGCCAGCAGCAGGGATTGGGGCTACGAGCAGTACTTC.

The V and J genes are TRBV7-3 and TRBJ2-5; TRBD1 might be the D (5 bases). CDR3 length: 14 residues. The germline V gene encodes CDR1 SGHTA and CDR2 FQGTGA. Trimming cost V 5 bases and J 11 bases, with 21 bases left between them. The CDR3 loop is CASSPRTLPVEQYF. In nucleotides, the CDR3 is TGTGCCAGCAGCCCGCGGACACTCCCGGTTGAGCAGTACTTC. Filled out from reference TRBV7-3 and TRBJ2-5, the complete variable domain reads GAGVSQTPSNKVTEKGKYVELRCDPISGHTALYWYRQSLGQGPEFLIYFQGTGAADDSGLPNDRFFAVRPEGSVSTLKIQRTERGDSAVYLCASSPRTLPVEQYFGPGTRLLVL.

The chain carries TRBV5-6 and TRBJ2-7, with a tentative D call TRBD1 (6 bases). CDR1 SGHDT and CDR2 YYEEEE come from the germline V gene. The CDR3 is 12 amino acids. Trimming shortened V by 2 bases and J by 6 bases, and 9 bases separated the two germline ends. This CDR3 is CASSFTGPEQYF. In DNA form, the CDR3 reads TGTGCCAGCAGCTTCACAGGGCCCGAGCAGTACTTC.

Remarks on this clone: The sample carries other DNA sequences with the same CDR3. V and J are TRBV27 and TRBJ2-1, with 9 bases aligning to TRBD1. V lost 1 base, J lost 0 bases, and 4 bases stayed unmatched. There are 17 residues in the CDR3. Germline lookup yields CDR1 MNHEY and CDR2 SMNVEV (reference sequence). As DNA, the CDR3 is TGTGCCAGCAGTTTATTGGGGACAGGGAGCTCCTACAATGAGCAGTTCTTC. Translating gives CASSLLGTGSSYNEQFF.

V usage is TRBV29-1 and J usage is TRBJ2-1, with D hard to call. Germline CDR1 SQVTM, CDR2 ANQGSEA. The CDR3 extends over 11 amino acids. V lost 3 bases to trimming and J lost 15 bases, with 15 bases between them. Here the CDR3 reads CSVEATPFRFF. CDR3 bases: TGCAGCGTTGAGGCCACCCCGTTTCGGTTCTTC.